A selection of T cell receptor beta chains follows, all from one sample in a study of cytomegalovirus exposure and HLA in healthy donors. The table came from immunoSEQ multiplex PCR; TCRdb's copy has only in-frame clones and leaves some out. The sample shows tens of thousands of clones, around 67% of them seen only once. Sequencing was carried out using PBMCs. The source is a woman aged 25 to 45 in good health and CMV-seronegative. CDR3s include the opening cysteine and the closing phenylalanine or tryptophan. The D gene is left open where the match is weak. Rows may omit the clone size; those that give it use once, few, many or a size class.

V gene	clone size	J gene	D gene	CDR3 length	CDR3 DNA	CDR3 protein
TRBV6-6	-	TRBJ1-4	-	14	TGTGCCAGCAGTTACTCGTCAGGGCGGGAAAAACTGTTTTTT	CASSYSSGREKLFF
TRBV7-7	-	TRBJ2-5	TRBD2	17	TGTGCCAGCAGCTTGGGACTAGCGGGGGCAATTCAAGAGACCCAGTACTTC	CASSLGLAGAIQETQYF
TRBV4-1	-	TRBJ1-2	TRBD1	15	TGCGCCAGCAGCCAAGGGGGGGCAGGGGGCTATGGCTACACCTTC	CASSQGGAGGYGYTF
TRBV27	-	TRBJ2-7	-	13	TGTGCCAGCTCAGACCCCCGGGACTACGAGCAGTACTTC	CASSDPRDYEQYF
TRBV2	-	TRBJ1-1	TRBD1	14	TGTGCCAGCAGTCGGGACAGGCGGAACACTGAAGCTTTCTTT	CASSRDRRNTEAFF
TRBV30	-	TRBJ1-3	-	12	TGTGCCTGGACCCGGGGGGGGAACGCCATATATTTT	CAWTRGGNAIYF
TRBV29-1	few	TRBJ2-3	-	13	TGCAGCGTTAACGGGGGAGGCACAGATACGCAGTATTTT	CSVNGGGTDTQYF
TRBV25-1	-	TRBJ1-2	TRBD1	13	TGTGCCAGCAGTGAAATGAGGGGGCACGGCTACACCTTC	CASSEMRGHGYTF
TRBV7-6	medium-sized	TRBJ1-2	TRBD1	15	TGTGCCAGCAGCTTAACCGGGGACAGGAGCTATGGCTACACCTTC	CASSLTGDRSYGYTF
TRBV7-9	-	TRBJ2-1	TRBD2	18	TGTGCCAGCAGCCCATCCAGACTAGCGGGGTACTCCTACAATGAGCAGTTCTTC	CASSPSRLAGYSYNEQFF
TRBV2	-	TRBJ2-7	TRBD1	15	TGTGCCAGCAGGGACAGGGGACGAAGTTCCTACGAGCAGTACTTC	CASRDRGRSSYEQYF
TRBV5-1	-	TRBJ2-3	TRBD2	15	TGCGCCAGCTGTGCGGGAGGGTGGTCGGCAGATACGCAGTATTTT	CASCAGGWSADTQYF
TRBV4-3	few	TRBJ2-7	TRBD1	15	TGCGCCAGCAGCCAATCGTTGACAGGGGCCTACGAGCAGTACTTC	CASSQSLTGAYEQYF
TRBV7-2	-	TRBJ1-1	-	12	TGTGCCAGCAGCTTAGCCGGCAGGGGAGCTTTCTTT	CASSLAGRGAFF
TRBV5-1	-	TRBJ2-3	TRBD2	17	TGCGCCAGCAGCGCGGGACTAGCGGGGGGTCTCACAGATACGCAGTATTTT	CASSAGLAGGLTDTQYF
TRBV6-4	-	TRBJ1-4	TRBD1	14	TGTGCCAGCAGTGTTAGACAGGGAGTTGAAAAACTGTTTTTT	CASSVRQGVEKLFF
TRBV6-1	-	TRBJ2-7	-	13	TGTGCCAGCAGTCACGGATCGGAGAACGAGCAGTACTTC	CASSHGSENEQYF
TRBV5-4	once	TRBJ1-6	-	16	TGTGCCAGCAGTTTTGGGCGGACAGACGTAAATTCACCCCTCCACTTT	CASSFGRTDVNSPLHF
TRBV5-1	-	TRBJ2-7	TRBD1	14	TGCGCCAGCAGCTCCCGACAGGGGGCGTGGGAGCAGTACTTC	CASSSRQGAWEQYF
TRBV5-1	-	TRBJ1-6	-	13	TGCGCCAGCAGCTTGGACAGGGACTCACCCCTCCACTTT	CASSLDRDSPLHF
TRBV7-9	few	TRBJ2-7	-	14	TGTGCCAGCAGTCCCCAGACAGCCCCCTACGAGCAGTACTTC	CASSPQTAPYEQYF
TRBV6-4	-	TRBJ2-5	TRBD1	15	TGTGCCAGCCCTCCAATGGACAGGGATCAAGAGACCCAGTACTTC	CASPPMDRDQETQYF
TRBV19	-	TRBJ2-7	-	13	TGTGCCAGTAGTTTACGAGACACCTACGAGCAGTACTTC	CASSLRDTYEQYF
TRBV6-5	-	TRBJ2-5	-	12	TGTGCCAGTCGACGGCCTGGGGCGCCCCAGTACTTC	CASRRPGAPQYF
TRBV6-9	-	TRBJ2-2	TRBD2	19	TGTGCCAGCAGTTACATCCTGAGGACTAGCGGGGGGGAGACCGGGGAGCTGTTTTTT	CASSYILRTSGGETGELFF
TRBV7-2	-	TRBJ1-2	-	15	TGTGCCAGCAGCTTACTAATGGGACAAGGCTATGGCTACACCTTC	CASSLLMGQGYGYTF
TRBV25-1	-	TRBJ2-3	TRBD2	16	TGTGCCAGCAGTGCCACTAGCGGGGGCTGGGCAGATACGCAGTATTTT	CASSATSGGWADTQYF
TRBV7-3	-	TRBJ1-1	-	17	TGTGCCAGCAGCTCAAGGACGGAGGTAGGGCGGTTCGCTGAAGCTTTCTTT	CASSSRTEVGRFAEAFF
TRBV7-2	-	TRBJ1-1	-	11	TGTGCCAGCAGCCTGCGGCGGGAGGCTTTCTTT	CASSLRREAFF
TRBV4-1	-	TRBJ2-3	-	15	TGCGCCAGCAGCCAAGTTGGGGGGATCACAGATACGCAGTATTTT	CASSQVGGITDTQYF
TRBV5-1	-	TRBJ2-1	TRBD1	13	TGCGCCAGCAGCTTTACAGGGGAGAATGAGCAGTTCTTC	CASSFTGENEQFF
TRBV13	-	TRBJ2-2	TRBD1	15	TGTGCCAGCAGCGCGACAGGGGGCGACACCGGGGAGCTGTTTTTT	CASSATGGDTGELFF
TRBV6-5	-	TRBJ1-5	-	13	TGTGCCAGCACCCCGAGACAGAATCAGCCCCAGCATTTT	CASTPRQNQPQHF
TRBV10-3	-	TRBJ2-1	TRBD1	15	TGTGCCATCAGTGAGTGGCAGGGGGCTAGGGATGAGCAGTTCTTC	CAISEWQGARDEQFF